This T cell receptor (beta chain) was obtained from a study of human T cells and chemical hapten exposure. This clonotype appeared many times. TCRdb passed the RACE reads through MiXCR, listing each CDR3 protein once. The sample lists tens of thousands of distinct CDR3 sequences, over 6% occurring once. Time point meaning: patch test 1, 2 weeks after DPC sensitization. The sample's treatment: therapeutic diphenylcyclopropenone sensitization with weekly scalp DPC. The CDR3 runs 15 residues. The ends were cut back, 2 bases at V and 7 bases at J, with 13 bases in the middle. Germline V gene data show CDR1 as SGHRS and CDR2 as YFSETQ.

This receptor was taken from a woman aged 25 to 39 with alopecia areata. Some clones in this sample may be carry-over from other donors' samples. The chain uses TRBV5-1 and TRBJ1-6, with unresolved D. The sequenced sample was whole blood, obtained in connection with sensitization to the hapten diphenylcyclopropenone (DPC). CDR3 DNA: TGCGCCAGCAGCTTACGAGACGCGACGAATTCACCCCTCCACTTT. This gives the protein CASSLRDATNSPLHF.